This T cell receptor (beta chain) stems from a study of CD8 T cells in Susac syndrome. Random hexamers primed reverse transcription of about 0.5 to 1 ug RNA. TCRdb re-analysed the immunoSEQ multiplex PCR reads in MiXCR, keeping a single row per CDR3 protein. The repertoire holds 130,000 or so distinct CDR3 sequences, with roughly 95% as singletons. This clonotype was seen a single time. Per germline, CDR1 MRHNA and CDR2 SNTAGT. The V end was cut by 6 bases, the J end by 3 bases, with 15 bases between. This CDR3 comprises 15 residues. TEMRA cells were enriched by FACS, and CD4+ and CD8+ T cells were negatively isolated.

The sequenced sample consisted of CD4+ T cells from PBMCs. The source of this sequence is a human donor with Susac syndrome. The chain recombines TRBV6-4 with TRBJ2-1; no clear D. CDR3 nucleotide sequence: TGTGCCAGCAGCTCAGGTGGGCCTAACTACAATGAGCAGTTCTTC. It encodes CASSSGGPNYNEQFF.